These 15 T cell receptor beta chains originate from one sample sequenced in a study of cytomegalovirus exposure and HLA in healthy donors. Amplification used 60 Vbeta primers and 13 Jbeta primers. Libraries were prepared by immunoSEQ multiplex PCR; TCRdb keeps only in-frame clonotypes and omits some of them. The table lists about 150,000 clones, approximately 77% of them singletons. Sequenced input: PBMCs. These receptors were collected from a man aged 18 to 29 in good health and CMV-seronegative.

The chain is built from TRBV12-5 and TRBJ2-5; 11 bases map to TRBD2. Trimming cost V 4 bases and J 4 bases; bases outside gene matches: 8. The CDR3 runs 16 residues. Germline V CDR1 and CDR2: LGHNT, FRNRAP. The CDR3 loop is CASGSSGTSGLETQYF. Here the CDR3 DNA reads TGTGCTAGTGGTTCCTCGGGGACTAGCGGTCTAGAGACCCAGTACTTC.

The J gene is TRBJ1-3, the V gene TRBV4-3; D not resolved. Deletions cut 4 bases from V and 2 bases from J, with 6 bases between. The CDR3 consists of 13 residues. Germline CDR1 LGHNA, CDR2 YSLEER. CDR3 sequence reads: CASSLGTGNTIYF. The CDR3, as DNA: TGCGCCAGCAGCCTCGGGACTGGAAACACCATATATTTT.

V gene TRBV19 combines with J gene TRBJ2-4; a possible D gene is TRBD1 (6 bases). The CDR3 loop spans 14 amino acids. The germline CDR1 and CDR2 sequences are LNHDA and SQIVND (reference sequence). The V end lost 5 bases, the J end lost 9 bases, and 17 bases lay between the germline ends. The CDR3 sequence is CASSLMAGDGIQYF. DNA for the CDR3: TGTGCCAGTAGTCTCATGGCAGGGGATGGCATTCAGTACTTC.

This clone occurred a few times. The V gene is TRBV15, the J gene TRBJ2-1, with 7 bases aligning to TRBD1. With 3 bases clipped from V and 7 bases from J, the junction kept 9 bases outside the gene matches. The CDR3 spans 15 residues. CDR1 is LNHNV and CDR2 is YYDKDF in the germline V gene (reference sequence). The CDR3 loop is CATSRRQGVSNEQFF. The CDR3 DNA follows: TGTGCCACCAGCAGGCGACAGGGAGTGAGTAATGAGCAGTTCTTC.

The V and J genes are TRBV19 and TRBJ2-2; 12 nucleotides align to TRBD2. Germline V gives CDR1 LNHDA, CDR2 SQIVND (reference sequence). Unmatched junction bases numbered 6, after V lost 0 bases and J lost 4 bases. This CDR3 spans 18 amino acids. The chain's CDR3 is CASSIDLAGGPRTGELFF. CDR3 DNA: TGTGCCAGTAGTATAGATCTAGCGGGAGGGCCACGCACCGGGGAGCTGTTTTTT. Full variable domain (missing parts from reference TRBV19 and TRBJ2-2): DGGITQSPKYLFRKEGQNVTLSCEQNLNHDAMYWYRQDPGQGLRLIYYSQIVNDFQKGDIAEGYSVSREKKESFPLTVTSAQKNPTAFYLCASSIDLAGGPRTGELFFGEGSRLTVL.

This clone was counted between two and nine times. The chain links TRBV2 to TRBJ2-2; 12 bases agree with TRBD2. CDR3 size: 15 residues. V was pared by 9 bases and J by 5 bases, with 7 bases of the junction left unmatched. Germline CDR1 reads SNHLY; CDR2 reads FYNNEI. CDR3 DNA sequence: TGTGCCAGTACCGGACTAGCGGGAATAACCGGGGAGCTGTTTTTT. Its translation: CASTGLAGITGELFF.

This chain joins TRBV5-5 and TRBJ2-7; a possible D gene is TRBD2 (5 bases). Trimming removed 3 bases from V and 4 bases from J, with 5 bases in between. CDR3 length: 11 residues. Per the germline V gene, CDR1 is SGHKS and CDR2 is YYEKEE (reference sequence). The CDR3 region has the DNA TGTGCCAGCAGCTCGGGGTACGAGCAGTACTTC. Protein: CASSSGYEQYF.

As to this clone: Other DNA sequences in the sample encode the same CDR3. The chain joins TRBV6-6 to TRBJ2-7, with D maybe TRBD2 (6 bases). Trimming shortened V by 5 bases and J by 2 bases, and 16 bases separated the two germline ends. Germline lookup yields CDR1 MNHNY and CDR2 SVGAGI (reference sequence). CDR3 length equals 15 residues. CDR3 in DNA: TGTGCCAGCAGTCAACCGGGACTCGATACCTACGAGCAGTACTTC. It is translated as CASSQPGLDTYEQYF.

The chain combines TRBV15 with TRBJ2-7, with 10 nucleotides matching TRBD2. With V trimmed by 0 bases and J by 5 bases, 7 bases remained unmatched. Germline-derived CDR1 and CDR2 are LNHNV and YYDKDF (reference sequence). The CDR3 runs to 16 residues. The CDR3 sequence: CATSRDVSGRAHEQYF. CDR3 sequence (DNA): TGTGCCACCAGCAGAGATGTGAGCGGGAGGGCCCACGAGCAGTACTTC. Full variable domain (remainder filled in from reference TRBV15 and TRBJ2-7): DAMVIQNPRYQVTQFGKPVTLSCSQTLNHNVMYWYQQKSSQAPKLLFHYYDKDFNNEADTPDNFQSRRPNTSFCFLDIRSPGLGDTAMYLCATSRDVSGRAHEQYFGPGTRLTVT.

The chain is built from TRBV7-2 and TRBJ2-7, with 11 bases that match TRBD2. After removal of 1 base from V and 1 base from J, the junction contained 3 bases not matched to a gene. The CDR3 spans 16 residues. Germline assignment: CDR1 SGHTA and CDR2 FQGNSA. In nucleotides, the CDR3 is TGTGCCAGCAGCTTAGGGGCTAGCGGGAGGTCCTACGAGCAGTACTTC. This encodes CASSLGASGRSYEQYF.

The V gene is TRBV10-1, the J gene TRBJ2-5, with 7 bases identical to TRBD1. Germline loops: CDR1 WNHNN, CDR2 SYGVQD (reference sequence). V lost 4 bases to trimming and J lost 11 bases; unmatched junction nucleotides: 10. CDR3 length: 13 amino acids. This CDR3 is CASSGRVPRGQYF. In DNA form, the CDR3 reads TGCGCCAGCAGTGGGCGGGTCCCCAGGGGGCAGTACTTC.

The chain uses TRBV27 and TRBJ2-7; maybe TRBD1 (6 bases). Germline CDR1 MNHEY, CDR2 SMNVEV (reference sequence). V was shortened by 6 bases and J by 2 bases, with 17 bases between the two germline ends. CDR3 length: 15 residues. CDR3: CASSPPQGIPYEQYF. For the CDR3, the DNA is TGTGCCAGCAGCCCTCCCCAGGGGATTCCCTACGAGCAGTACTTC.

The rearrangement uses TRBV6-5 and TRBJ2-1; 7 positions match TRBD2. Germline assignment: CDR1 MNHEY and CDR2 SVGAGI. The junction had 6 bases not matched to a gene; V was cut back by 5 bases and J by 2 bases. The CDR3 has 15 residues. In DNA form, the CDR3 reads TGTGCCAGCAGTCCTCACGGGGGGACCTACAATGAGCAGTTCTTC. It translates to CASSPHGGTYNEQFF.

This clone was seen just once. V usage is TRBV6-6 and J usage is TRBJ2-2; no clear D. V lost 0 bases and J lost 3, with 5 bases in between. Germline V gene data show CDR1 as MNHNY and CDR2 as SVGAGI (reference sequence). The CDR3 is 14 residues long. CDR3 region: CASSYSRDTGELFF. The DNA for the CDR3 is TGTGCCAGCAGTTACTCTCGGGACACCGGGGAGCTGTTTTTT.

A few counts support this clone. The rearrangement joins TRBV6-4 to TRBJ2-3; 9 nucleotides match TRBD2. V dropped 6 bases and J dropped 2; count of bases not matched to a gene: 9. The CDR3 extends over 16 amino acids. From germline, CDR1 is MRHNA and CDR2 SNTAGT. The CDR3 DNA is TGTGCCAGCAGCTTAGCGGGAGACCGCCCCACAGATACGCAGTATTTT. Amino acid sequence: CASSLAGDRPTDTQYF.